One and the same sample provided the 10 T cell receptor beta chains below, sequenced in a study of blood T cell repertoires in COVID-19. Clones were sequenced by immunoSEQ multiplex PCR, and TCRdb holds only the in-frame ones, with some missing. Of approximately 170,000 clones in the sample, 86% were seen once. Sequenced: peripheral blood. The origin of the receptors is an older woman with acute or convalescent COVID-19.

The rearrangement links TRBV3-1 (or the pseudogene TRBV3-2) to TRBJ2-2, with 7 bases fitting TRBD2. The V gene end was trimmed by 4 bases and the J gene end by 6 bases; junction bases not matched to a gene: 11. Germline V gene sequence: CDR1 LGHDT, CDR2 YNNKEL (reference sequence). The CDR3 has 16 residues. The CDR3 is CASSPTKTSLAGELFF. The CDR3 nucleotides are TGTGCCAGCAGCCCGACTAAGACTAGCTTAGCCGGGGAGCTGTTTTTT.

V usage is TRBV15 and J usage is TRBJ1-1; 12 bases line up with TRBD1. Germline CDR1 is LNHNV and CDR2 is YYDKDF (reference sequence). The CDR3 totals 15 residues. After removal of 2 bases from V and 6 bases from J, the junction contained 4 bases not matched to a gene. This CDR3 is CATSRKGQGAAEAFF. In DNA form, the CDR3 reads TGTGCCACCAGCAGAAAGGGACAGGGGGCAGCTGAAGCTTTCTTT.

This CDR3 reads CASSQLEGGYTF. The CDR3 nucleotides read TGCGCCAGCAGCCAACTTGAGGGTGGCTACACCTTC. The chain joins TRBV4-3 to TRBJ1-2; D gene uncertain. Trimming removed 2 bases from V and 7 bases from J, with 8 bases in between. CDR3 length: 12 residues. CDR1 and CDR2 from the germline V gene are LGHNA and YSLEER.

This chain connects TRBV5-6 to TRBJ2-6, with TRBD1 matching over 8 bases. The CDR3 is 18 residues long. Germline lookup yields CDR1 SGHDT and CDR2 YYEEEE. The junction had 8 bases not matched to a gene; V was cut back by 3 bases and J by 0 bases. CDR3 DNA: TGTGCCAGCAGCTCGACGGGACAGGTTTACTCTGGGGCCAACGTCCTGACTTTC. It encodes CASSSTGQVYSGANVLTF.

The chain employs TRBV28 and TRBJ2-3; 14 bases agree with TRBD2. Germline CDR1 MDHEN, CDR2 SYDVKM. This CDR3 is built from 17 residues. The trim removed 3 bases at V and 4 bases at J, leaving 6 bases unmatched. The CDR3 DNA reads TGTGCCAGCAGTTTTGCGACTAGCGGGAGGGCCGCAGATACGCAGTATTTT. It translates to CASSFATSGRAADTQYF.

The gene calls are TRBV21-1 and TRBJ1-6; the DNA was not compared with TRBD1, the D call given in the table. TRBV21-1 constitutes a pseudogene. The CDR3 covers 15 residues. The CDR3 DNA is TGTGCCAGCTTGGACAGGGGGTCCTATAATTCACCCCTCCACTTT. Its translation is CASLDRGSYNSPLHF.

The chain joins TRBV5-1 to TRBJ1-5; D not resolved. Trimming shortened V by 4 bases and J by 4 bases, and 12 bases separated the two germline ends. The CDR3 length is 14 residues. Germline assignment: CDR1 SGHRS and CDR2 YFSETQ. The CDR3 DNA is TGCGCCAGCAGCCCCGGGTCCGGGAATCAGCCCCAGCATTTT. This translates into CASSPGSGNQPQHF.

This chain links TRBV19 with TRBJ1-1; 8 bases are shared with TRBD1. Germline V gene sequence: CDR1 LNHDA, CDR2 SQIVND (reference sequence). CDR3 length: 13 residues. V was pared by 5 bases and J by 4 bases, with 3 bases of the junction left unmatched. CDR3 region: CASSATGGTEAFF. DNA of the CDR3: TGTGCCAGTAGTGCCACAGGGGGCACTGAAGCTTTCTTT.

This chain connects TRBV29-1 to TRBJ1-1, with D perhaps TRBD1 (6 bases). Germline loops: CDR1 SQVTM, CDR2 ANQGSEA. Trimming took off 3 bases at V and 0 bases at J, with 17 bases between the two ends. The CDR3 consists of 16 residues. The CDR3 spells CSVESGGRRMNTEAFF. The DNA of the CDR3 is TGCAGCGTTGAGTCGGGGGGCAGGAGGATGAACACTGAAGCTTTCTTT. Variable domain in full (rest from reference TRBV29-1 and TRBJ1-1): SAVISQKPSRDICQRGTSLTIQCQVDSQVTMMFWYRQQPGQSLTLIATANQGSEATYESGFVIDKFPISRPNLTFSTLTVSNMSPEDSSIYLCSVESGGRRMNTEAFFGQGTRLTVV.

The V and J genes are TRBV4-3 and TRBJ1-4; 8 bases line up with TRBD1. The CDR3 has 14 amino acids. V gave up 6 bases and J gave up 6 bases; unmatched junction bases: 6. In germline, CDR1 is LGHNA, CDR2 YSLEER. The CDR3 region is CASSPNRGDEKLFF. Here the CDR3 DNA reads TGCGCCAGCAGTCCAAACAGGGGGGATGAAAAACTGTTTTTT.